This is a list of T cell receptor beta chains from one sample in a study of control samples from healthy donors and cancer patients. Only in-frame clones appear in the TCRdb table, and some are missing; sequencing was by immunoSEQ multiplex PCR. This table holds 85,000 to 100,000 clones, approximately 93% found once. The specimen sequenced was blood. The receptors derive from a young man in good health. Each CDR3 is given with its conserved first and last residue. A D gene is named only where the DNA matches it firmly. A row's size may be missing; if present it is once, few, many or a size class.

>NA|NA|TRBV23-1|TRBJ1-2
CASSQSLDTLCYGYTF
TGCGCCAGCAGTCAATCTCTGGACACCTTATGCTATGGCTACACCTTC
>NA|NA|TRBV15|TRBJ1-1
CATSPSRTAMNTEAFF
TGTGCCACCAGCCCCTCAAGGACCGCGATGAACACTGAAGCTTTCTTT
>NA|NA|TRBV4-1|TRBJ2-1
CASSQIRGARNEQFF
TGCGCCAGCAGCCAAATCCGGGGGGCACGGAATGAGCAGTTCTTC
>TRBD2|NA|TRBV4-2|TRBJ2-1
CASSQDIRLAEYNEQFF
TGTGCCAGCAGCCAAGATATTCGACTAGCGGAGTACAATGAGCAGTTCTTC
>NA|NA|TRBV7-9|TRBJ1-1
CASRTGATNTEAFF
TGTGCCAGCCGCACAGGAGCAACGAACACTGAAGCTTTCTTT
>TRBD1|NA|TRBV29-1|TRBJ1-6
CSVTTGEAYNSPLHF
TGCAGCGTGACTACAGGGGAAGCCTATAATTCACCCCTCCACTTT
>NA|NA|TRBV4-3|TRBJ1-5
CASSLHPRGQGRWQPQHF
TGCGCCAGCAGCCTCCACCCCCGTGGCCAGGGAAGGTGGCAGCCCCAGCATTTT
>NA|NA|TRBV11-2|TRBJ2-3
CASSYRLTGQSTDTQYF
TGTGCCAGCAGCTACAGACTGACAGGCCAATCCACAGATACGCAGTATTTT
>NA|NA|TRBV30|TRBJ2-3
CAWSVVGAVRDKRTDTQYF
TGTGCCTGGAGTGTGGTGGGAGCGGTCCGGGACAAGCGCACAGATACGCAGTATTTT
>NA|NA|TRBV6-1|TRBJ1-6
CASSENGINSPLHF
TGTGCCAGCAGTGAGAACGGGATAAATTCACCCCTCCACTTT
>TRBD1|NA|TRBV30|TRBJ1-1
CAWRITGGWTEAFF
TGTGCCTGGAGGATAACAGGGGGCTGGACTGAAGCTTTCTTT
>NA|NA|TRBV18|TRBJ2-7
CASSPRGGSPWLEQYF
TGTGCCAGCTCACCAAGGGGGGGGAGTCCCTGGCTCGAGCAGTACTTC
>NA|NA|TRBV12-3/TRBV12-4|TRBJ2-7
CASSFLGDYEQYF
TGTGCCAGCAGTTTTCTCGGTGACTACGAGCAGTACTTC
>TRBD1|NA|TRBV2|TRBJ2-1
CASSKGRDRVSNEQFF
TGTGCCAGCAGTAAGGGCCGGGACAGGGTATCTAATGAGCAGTTCTTC
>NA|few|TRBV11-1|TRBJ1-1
CASSFNEGTEAFF
TGTGCCAGCAGCTTTAATGAAGGCACTGAAGCTTTCTTT